Presented here are 19 T cell receptor beta chains from one specimen sequenced in a study of T cell changes during pregnancy in multiple sclerosis. The data were produced by immunoSEQ multiplex PCR, yet TCRdb's version contains in-frame clones alone and is incomplete. The table has about 40,000 clones, more than 90% seen once. Sample: CD4+ T cells from peripheral blood mononuclear cells, taken in the second trimester of pregnancy. The receptor source for this set is a female donor in good health, enrolled as a control in a pregnancy study.

The rearrangement links TRBV10-3 to TRBJ2-7, with D possibly being TRBD1 (6 bases). Germline V gives CDR1 ENHRY, CDR2 SYGVKD. The V gene lost 5 bases and the J gene lost 3 bases, with 11 bases spanning the gap. The CDR3 runs to 13 residues. The CDR3 is CAISSGTIYEQYF. The CDR3 DNA follows: TGTGCCATCAGTTCCGGGACAATCTACGAGCAGTACTTC.

The V gene is TRBV6-9, the J gene TRBJ1-3, with D possibly matching TRBD1 (6 bases). V was clipped by 5 bases and J by 4 bases, with 15 bases between them. Per germline, CDR1 MNHGY and CDR2 SVAAGI. The CDR3 runs 15 residues. CDR3 amino acids: CASSPLLTGGNTIYF. The DNA of the CDR3 is TGTGCCAGCAGTCCCCTACTCACAGGGGGAAACACCATATATTTT.

V gene TRBV9 combines with J gene TRBJ2-3; D may be TRBD2 (5 bases). This CDR3 has 12 amino acids. The ends were cut back, 2 bases at V and 8 bases at J, with 9 bases in the middle. Germline CDR1 SGDLS, CDR2 YYNGEE. CDR3: CASSVSRGTQYF. CDR3 coding DNA: TGTGCCAGCAGCGTGTCTCGGGGTACGCAGTATTTT.

The rearrangement links TRBV4-1 to TRBJ1-5; 9 nucleotides align to TRBD1. Germline lookup yields CDR1 MGHRA and CDR2 YSYEKL. The junction had 1 base not matched to a gene; V was cut back by 1 base and J by 0 bases. The CDR3 length is 16 residues. CDR3 sequence reads: CASSQGTGDSNQPQHF. CDR3 coding DNA: TGCGCCAGCAGCCAAGGGACAGGGGATAGCAATCAGCCCCAGCATTTT.

V usage is TRBV28 and J usage is TRBJ1-4; 8 bases match TRBD1. Germline values: CDR1 MDHEN, CDR2 SYDVKM. This CDR3 region has 16 residues. V dropped 7 bases and J dropped 5; count of bases not matched to a gene: 12. This chain's CDR3 is CASNPDRGGANEKLFF. The CDR3 nucleotides are TGTGCCAGCAACCCCGACAGGGGAGGTGCAAATGAAAAACTGTTTTTT.

This chain links TRBV19 with TRBJ1-2; D not resolved. From germline, CDR1 is LNHDA and CDR2 SQIVND (reference sequence). Trimming shortened V by 1 base and J by 2 bases, and 8 bases separated the two germline ends. CDR3 length: 14 amino acids. CDR3 coding DNA: TGTGCCAGTAGTATAGTCGTCCAGAACTATGGCTACACCTTC. Residues: CASSIVVQNYGYTF.

As regards this clone: This sample includes further DNA sequences coding for the same CDR3. The V call is TRBV9, the J call TRBJ1-3; 7 bases line up with TRBD1. Germline V CDR1 and CDR2: SGDLS, YYNGEE. V trimming: 4 bases; J trimming: 9 bases; junction bases outside the gene matches: 13. CDR3 length: 15 amino acids. The CDR3 DNA reads TGTGCCAGCAGCAGTGGGACAGCTGGGTTCGGCACCATATATTTT. Translated: CASSSGTAGFGTIYF.

V gene TRBV9 combines with J gene TRBJ1-1; 7 positions match TRBD1. Germline CDR1 reads SGDLS; CDR2 reads YYNGEE. CDR3 length equals 16 residues. Germline trimming cut 0 bases from V and 5 bases from J; bases unmatched to any gene: 10. CDR3 sequence: CASSVGAGQVYTEAFF. CDR3 in DNA: TGTGCCAGCAGCGTAGGGGCCGGACAGGTATATACTGAAGCTTTCTTT.

The gene calls are TRBV30 and TRBJ2-1, with a weak D call TRBD1 (6 bases). Germline V gives CDR1 GTSNPN, CDR2 SVGIG (reference sequence). This CDR3 spans 14 amino acids. V was cut by 1 base and J by 4 bases, with 11 bases left in between. The CDR3 is CAWSEDSYYNEQFF. The DNA for the CDR3 is TGTGCCTGGAGTGAGGACAGTTATTACAATGAGCAGTTCTTC.

This chain links TRBV5-1 with TRBJ2-7, with a possible D match to TRBD2 (6 bases). This CDR3 spans 16 amino acids. Germline V lookup: CDR1 SGHRS, CDR2 YFSETQ. V was trimmed by 0 bases and J by 4 bases, leaving 17 bases between them. The CDR3 bases are TGCGCCAGCAGCTTGGAAGCGCGCTCGCGGGGTTACGAGCAGTACTTC. It specifies CASSLEARSRGYEQYF.

This chain links TRBV28 with TRBJ1-2; TRBD1 aligns across 7 bases. With 5 bases clipped from V and 2 bases from J, the junction kept 5 bases outside the gene matches. The CDR3 is 14 residues long. Germline-derived CDR1 and CDR2 are MDHEN and SYDVKM. The CDR3 spells CASSQGGSNYGYTF. CDR3 DNA: TGTGCCAGCAGTCAGGGGGGATCCAACTATGGCTACACCTTC.

The rearrangement uses TRBV11-2 and TRBJ2-3; 7 bases line up with TRBD2. Unmatched junction bases numbered 10, after V lost 2 bases and J lost 2 bases. CDR1 and CDR2 (germline): SGHAT, FQNNGV. The CDR3 has 17 amino acids. CDR3 DNA: TGTGCCAGCAGCTTAAGTGTCGTCGCGGGAGACACAGATACGCAGTATTTT. Translated, it gives CASSLSVVAGDTDTQYF.

This chain uses TRBV29-1 with TRBJ2-1, with a tentative D call TRBD2 (6 bases). The V end was cut by 8 bases, the J end by 1 base, with 12 bases between. This CDR3 contains 13 residues. Germline lookup yields CDR1 SQVTM and CDR2 ANQGSEA. The CDR3 DNA is TGCAGCTTCATGGCGGGGTCCTACAATGAGCAGTTCTTC. As protein: CSFMAGSYNEQFF.

The chain uses TRBV9 and TRBJ2-5; TRBD2 matches at 8 bases. Germline V gene sequence: CDR1 SGDLS, CDR2 YYNGEE. There are 15 residues in the CDR3. Trimming cost V 1 base and J 5 bases; bases outside gene matches: 7. The CDR3 bases are TGTGCCAGCAGCGTATGGGAGACTAGCGCCGAGACCCAGTACTTC. Translation: CASSVWETSAETQYF.

This sequence joins TRBV15 and TRBJ2-5; the D gene is possibly TRBD2 (5 bases). Germline assignment: CDR1 LNHNV and CDR2 YYDKDF (reference sequence). Trimming took 1 base from V and 2 from J, leaving 11 bases between them. There are 15 residues in the CDR3. This chain's CDR3 is CATSRVRGPQETQYF. CDR3 sequence (DNA): TGTGCCACCAGCAGAGTTCGCGGGCCGCAAGAGACCCAGTACTTC.

The chain links TRBV28 to TRBJ1-4; D remains ambiguous. V was pared by 4 bases and J by 1 base, with 7 bases between. The germline V gene has CDR1 MDHEN and CDR2 SYDVKM. This CDR3 comprises 14 residues. The CDR3 region is CASSYAVTNEKLFF. The DNA for the CDR3 is TGTGCCAGCAGTTATGCGGTAACTAATGAAAAACTGTTTTTT.

The chain joins TRBV18 to TRBJ2-1, with 11 bases matching TRBD1. This CDR3 is 17 amino acids long. Unmatched junction bases numbered 10, after V lost 4 bases and J lost 5 bases. Per germline, CDR1 KGHSH and CDR2 LQKENI. DNA for the CDR3: TGTGCCAGCTCACTGTGGACAGGGGGCTTGGGGGACAATGAGCAGTTCTTC. Amino acid sequence: CASSLWTGGLGDNEQFF. The variable domain in full, with the rest retrieved from reference TRBV18 and TRBJ2-1, is NAGVMQNPRHLVRRRGQEARLRCSPMKGHSHVYWYRQLPEEGLKFMVYLQKENIIDESGMPKERFSAEFPKEGPSILRIQQVVRGDSAAYFCASSLWTGGLGDNEQFFGPGTRLTVL.

The chain employs TRBV27 and TRBJ1-1, with D perhaps matching TRBD1 (6 bases). The CDR3 spans 14 residues. The V and J ends lost 4 bases and 1 base respectively, with 10 bases between them. CDR1 is MNHEY, CDR2 SMNVEV, per germline (reference sequence). The CDR3: CASSSGTKNTEAFF. The DNA of the CDR3 is TGTGCCAGCAGTTCAGGGACAAAGAACACTGAAGCTTTCTTT.

This clone has a single count. The genes are TRBV9 and TRBJ2-4; no definite D call. Deletions cut 2 bases from V and 1 base from J, with 7 bases between. In germline, CDR1 is SGDLS, CDR2 YYNGEE. CDR3 length: 14 residues. CDR3 DNA sequence: TGTGCCAGCAGCGTTTCTTCGGCCAAAAACATTCAGTACTTC. It translates to CASSVSSAKNIQYF.